Below are 24 T cell receptor beta chains sequenced from a single sample in a study of T-cell memory formation after mild COVID-19. TCRdb re-called the 5' RACE reads with MiXCR, one entry per CDR3 protein. This table holds 550,000 to 600,000 distinct CDR3 sequences, roughly 22% found once. Sequencing was performed on PBMCs or a T cell subset sorted from them (not recorded which). The receptors were sampled from an adult woman who had mild COVID-19 (a few samples of this study predate the infection). Cell type and time point are not known.

This clonotype has ten or more counts. The chain uses TRBV20-1 and TRBJ2-1, with 12 bases fitting TRBD2. The V and J ends lost 1 base and 3 bases, in that order; junction bases with no gene match: 4. The CDR3 has 16 residues. Germline V gives CDR1 DFQATT, CDR2 SNEGSKA (reference sequence). CDR3 coding DNA: TGCAGTGCTAGAGGTTGGACTAGCGGGAACTACAATGAGCAGTTCTTC. As protein: CSARGWTSGNYNEQFF.

The table lists this clonotype with a few counts. The V and J genes are TRBV3-1 and TRBJ1-2; maybe TRBD1 (6 bases). This CDR3 has 16 residues. Germline assignment: CDR1 LGHDT and CDR2 YNNKEL (reference sequence). V gave up 0 bases and J gave up 8 bases, with 19 bases separating them. CDR3 sequence reads: CASSQDPGTLLHGYTF. CDR3 bases: TGTGCCAGCAGCCAAGATCCGGGGACACTTTTGCACGGCTACACCTTC.

In its sample, this clonotype was seen a few times. The V and J genes are TRBV18 and TRBJ2-3, with D maybe TRBD1 (5 bases). Germline CDR1 reads KGHSH; CDR2 reads LQKENI. CDR3 length: 17 residues. Trimming stripped 0 bases from V and 3 bases from J, with 16 bases between. CDR3 loop: CASSPPRSGFGTDTQYF. Written as DNA, the CDR3 is TGTGCCAGCTCACCACCGAGGTCAGGGTTTGGAACAGATACGCAGTATTTT.

The chain joins TRBV20-1 to TRBJ2-7, with 7 bases identical to TRBD1. The CDR3 is made up of 15 amino acids. V gave up 5 bases and J gave up 0 bases; unmatched junction bases: 10. Germline assignment: CDR1 DFQATT and CDR2 SNEGSKA (reference sequence). CDR3 DNA sequence: TGCAGTGCTCCCCTTCGGGACAGAATCTCCTACGAGCAGTACTTC. Its translation is CSAPLRDRISYEQYF.

This clonotype has just a few counts. V gene TRBV7-6 combines with J gene TRBJ2-5; perhaps D is TRBD1 or TRBD2 (5 bases each). V was clipped by 1 base and J by 3 bases, with 9 bases between them. CDR1 SGHVS and CDR2 FNYEAQ come from the germline V gene. This CDR3 comprises 14 residues. The CDR3 DNA sequence: TGTGCCAGCAGCTTAGATGGGGGAGAAGAGACCCAGTACTTC. It yields the protein CASSLDGGEETQYF.

This clonotype was recorded a few times. The genes are TRBV12-3 or TRBV12-4 and TRBJ2-7; possibly TRBD1 for D (6 bases). Trimming removed 5 bases from V and 4 bases from J, with 15 bases in between. CDR3 length equals 14 residues. The CDR3 loop reads CASSPETGRYEQYF. As DNA, the CDR3 is TGTGCCAGCAGTCCTGAGACAGGTCGGTACGAGCAGTACTTC.

This clonotype has a handful of counts. The chain combines TRBV4-1 with TRBJ2-7; the D gene is possibly TRBD1 (5 bases). Trimming removed 2 bases from V and 0 bases from J, with 8 bases in between. The CDR3 contains 14 residues. Germline CDR1 MGHRA, CDR2 YSYEKL. As DNA, the CDR3 is TGCGCCAGCAGCCAACAGGGTGGCTCCTACGAGCAGTACTTC. It is translated as CASSQQGGSYEQYF.

CDR3 in amino acids: CASSSEGVAYNEQFF. The CDR3 nucleotides read TGTGCCAGCAGTAGTGAGGGAGTTGCCTACAATGAGCAGTTCTTC. The J gene is TRBJ2-1, the V gene TRBV11-1, with D perhaps TRBD2 (5 bases). The germline V gene encodes CDR1 SGHAT and CDR2 FQDESV (reference sequence). The length of the CDR3 is 15 residues. The germline V and J ends were trimmed by 6 bases and 2 bases, with 14 bases remaining between them. The whole variable domain, remainder taken from reference TRBV11-1 and TRBJ2-1, is EAEVAQSPRYKITEKSQAVAFWCDPISGHATLYWYRQILGQGPELLVQFQDESVVDDSQLPKDRFSAERLKGVDSTLKIQPAELGDSAMYLCASSSEGVAYNEQFFGPGTRLTVL.

This clonotype was found a few times. The gene calls are TRBV6-2 or TRBV6-3 and TRBJ2-7, with D uncertain. Germline assignment: CDR1 MNHEY and CDR2 SVGEGT. V lost 5 bases and J 4 bases, leaving 12 bases between the germline ends. This CDR3 has 13 amino acids. In DNA form, the CDR3 reads TGTGCCAGCAGTCAAACCCCAAAATACGAGCAGTACTTC. It encodes CASSQTPKYEQYF.

This chain connects TRBV5-1 to TRBJ2-6; no clear D gene. Per the germline V gene, CDR1 is SGHRS and CDR2 is YFSETQ. Trimming cost V 4 bases and J 0 bases, with 11 bases left between them. The CDR3 sequence is 16 residues long. CDR3 loop: CASSLLFSSGANVLTF. Here the CDR3 DNA reads TGCGCCAGCAGCCTGCTCTTCAGCTCTGGGGCCAACGTCCTGACTTTC.

The chain employs TRBV20-1 and TRBJ2-7, with a possible D match to TRBD2 (6 bases). CDR1 and CDR2 from the germline V gene are DFQATT and SNEGSKA (reference sequence). The CDR3 sequence is 13 residues long. V gave up 5 bases and J gave up 3 bases, with 14 bases separating them. CDR3 coding DNA: TGCAGTGCTGCCTCCGGACTAATCTACGAGCAGTACTTC. Protein sequence: CSAASGLIYEQYF.

The sample holds a few counts of this clonotype. The chain combines TRBV9 with TRBJ2-7; 7 nucleotides agree with TRBD1. Germline V lookup: CDR1 SGDLS, CDR2 YYNGEE. Losses at the gene ends were 4 bases for V and 5 bases for J; bases not matched to a gene: 9. The CDR3 totals 14 residues. In DNA form, the CDR3 reads TGTGCCAGCAGCTTAGGGACAGCCAGAAACGAGCAGTACTTC. It specifies CASSLGTARNEQYF.

This clonotype has only a few counts. The chain is built from TRBV7-2 and TRBJ2-7, with D maybe TRBD2 (6 bases). Per germline, CDR1 SGHTA and CDR2 FQGNSA. The CDR3 sequence is 13 residues long. Trimming stripped 8 bases from V and 3 bases from J, with 14 bases between. In DNA, the CDR3 is TGTGCCAGCTCGTTCGGGAGTCGCTACGAGCAGTACTTC. The encoded protein is CASSFGSRYEQYF.

This clonotype has more than one count but fewer than ten. This chain connects TRBV19 to TRBJ2-7; maybe TRBD2 (5 bases). CDR3 size: 13 residues. V dropped 10 bases and J dropped 4 bases, with 17 bases sitting between them. Per the germline V gene, CDR1 is LNHDA and CDR2 is SQIVND (reference sequence). The CDR3 region has the DNA TGTGCCACCCTCTCAACGGGCGGGTACGAGCAGTACTTC. Amino acid sequence: CATLSTGGYEQYF.

A word on this clonotype: The junction and the germline gene differ at one end; a read error may be behind it. Here the CDR3 DNA reads TGCGCCAGCAACTTGGGGTGGCAAGAGACCCAGTACTTC. Translation gives CASNLGWQETQYF. The rearrangement links TRBV5-1 to TRBJ2-5; no definite D call. The CDR3 is 13 amino acids. Germline V gene data show CDR1 as SGHRS and CDR2 as YFSETQ.

The CDR3 nucleotides read TGTGCCAGCAGTGAATATATGGCCCTACCCGGGACAAATCAGCCCCAGCATTTT. Protein product: CASSEYMALPGTNQPQHF. This chain links TRBV25-1 with TRBJ1-5, with TRBD1 as a possible D gene (6 bases). The CDR3 sequence is 18 residues long. Between the trimmed V and J ends, which lost 0 bases and 4 bases, there was a span of 19 bases. Germline assignment: CDR1 MGHDK and CDR2 SYGVNS.

This clonotype was observed at least ten times. The chain links TRBV30 to TRBJ2-7; either TRBD1 or TRBD2 may fit D (5 bases each). The CDR3 consists of 12 residues. Trimming took 5 bases from V and 9 from J, leaving 17 bases between them. In germline, CDR1 is GTSNPN, CDR2 SVGIG (reference sequence). CDR3 sequence (DNA): TGTGCCTGGCAACGGGGCCCTGGGAGGCAGTACTTC. Translated: CAWQRGPGRQYF.

This chain joins TRBV27 and TRBJ2-7; D possibly corresponds to TRBD2 (5 bases). V was cut by 3 bases and J by 5 bases, with 11 bases left in between. Germline CDR1 reads MNHEY; CDR2 reads SMNVEV (reference sequence). The CDR3 spans 13 residues. This CDR3 reads CASSFAGGHEQYF. Here the CDR3 DNA reads TGTGCCAGCAGTTTCGCAGGAGGCCACGAGCAGTACTTC.

The table lists this clonotype with a few counts. The V gene is TRBV7-9, the J gene TRBJ2-2; a possible D gene is TRBD1 (6 bases). This CDR3 is built from 16 residues. The germline V gene has CDR1 SEHNR and CDR2 FQNEAQ (reference sequence). V gave up 8 bases and J gave up 4 bases, with 20 bases separating them. CDR3 nucleotides: TGTGCCAGCCTTAGTCGGGACACAGCAGGCACCGGGGAGCTGTTTTTT. Encoded protein: CASLSRDTAGTGELFF.

The chain links TRBV6-2 or TRBV6-3 to TRBJ2-5, with TRBD1 matching 7 bases. The CDR3 contains 15 residues. Losses at the gene ends were 6 bases for V and 3 bases for J; bases not matched to a gene: 10. Germline V gene sequence: CDR1 MNHEY, CDR2 SVGEGT. The CDR3 loop is CASSPAGGLKETQYF. The CDR3 DNA is TGTGCCAGCAGCCCTGCAGGGGGTCTTAAAGAGACCCAGTACTTC.

A few counts support this clonotype. The chain recombines TRBV6-4 with TRBJ2-3; 10 bases map to TRBD2. Germline trimming cut 6 bases from V and 5 bases from J; bases unmatched to any gene: 8. Germline V lookup: CDR1 MRHNA, CDR2 SNTAGT. The CDR3 runs to 15 residues. CDR3 loop: CASSGTSDGGDTQYF. DNA for the CDR3: TGTGCCAGCAGCGGGACTAGCGATGGAGGAGATACGCAGTATTTT.

This clonotype has more than one count but fewer than ten. This chain joins TRBV6-5 and TRBJ1-2; D gene ambiguous. The V end lost 6 bases, the J end lost 8 bases, and 10 bases lay between the germline ends. The V gene's germline CDR1 is MNHEY and CDR2 SVGAGI. This CDR3 has 11 amino acids. The CDR3 sequence is CASSHSGGYTF. The DNA for the CDR3 is TGTGCCAGCAGCCACAGCGGAGGCTACACCTTC.

The chain employs TRBV7-2 and TRBJ2-2; 9 bases agree with TRBD1. This CDR3 contains 15 residues. CDR1 and CDR2 from the germline V gene are SGHTA and FQGNSA. The V gene end was trimmed by 7 bases and the J gene end by 2 bases; junction bases not matched to a gene: 5. The CDR3 spells CASTGQGRNTGELFF. The CDR3 bases are TGTGCCAGCACAGGACAGGGGCGTAACACCGGGGAGCTGTTTTTT.

The genes are TRBV21-1 and TRBJ2-6; TRBD1, as called in the table, went unchecked against the DNA. TRBV21-1 is noted as a pseudogene. The CDR3 spans 18 residues. The CDR3 spells CASSTGQHEEPGANVLTF. For the CDR3, the DNA is TGTGCCAGCAGCACCGGACAGCATGAAGAACCTGGGGCCAACGTCCTGACTTTC.